Given below is one TCR beta chain in context. An amount of RNA that ranged from 0.5 to 1 ug was reverse transcribed with random hexamers. Amplification of TCR beta CDR3 was carried out by immunoSEQ multiplex PCR, which covered 54 Vbeta and 13 Jbeta segments. TCRdb reprocessed the immunoSEQ multiplex PCR reads with MiXCR, giving one entry per CDR3 protein. The sample holds approximately 220,000 distinct CDR3 sequences; approximately 90% are singletons and the top ten take less than 0.15%. This sample was taken from a study of CD8 T cells in Susac syndrome. Germline CDR1 reads SGHNT; CDR2 reads YYREEE (reference sequence). CDR3 length equals 16 residues. Trimming removed 1 base from V and 5 bases from J, with 18 bases in between. The study sequenced TCR beta in blood CD8+ and CD4+ T cells. Treatment-naive patients with stable or active relapsing-remitting disease were the multiple sclerosis controls. The CD8+ and CD4+ T cells were negatively isolated, with the TEMRA cells enriched by FACS.

The sequence came from a human donor with multiple sclerosis. The chain has TRBV5-4 and TRBJ2-5; D is perhaps TRBD2 (6 bases). Sequencing used CD8+ T cells from PBMCs. The CDR3, as DNA: TGTGCCAGCAGCTTGTGGGGGACTTCCCTGGAGGAGACCCAGTACTTC. It is translated as CASSLWGTSLEETQYF.